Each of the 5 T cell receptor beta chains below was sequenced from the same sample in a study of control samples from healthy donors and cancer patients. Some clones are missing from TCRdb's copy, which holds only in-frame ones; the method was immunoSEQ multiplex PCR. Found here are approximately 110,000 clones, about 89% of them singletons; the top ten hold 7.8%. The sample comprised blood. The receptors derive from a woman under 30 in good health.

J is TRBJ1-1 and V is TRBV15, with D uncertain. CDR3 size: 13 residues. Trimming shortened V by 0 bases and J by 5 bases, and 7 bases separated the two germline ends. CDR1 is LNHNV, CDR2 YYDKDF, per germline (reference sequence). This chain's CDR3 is CATSREGWTEAFF. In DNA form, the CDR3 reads TGTGCCACCAGCAGAGAGGGATGGACTGAAGCTTTCTTT. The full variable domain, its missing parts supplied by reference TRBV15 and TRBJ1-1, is DAMVIQNPRYQVTQFGKPVTLSCSQTLNHNVMYWYQQKSSQAPKLLFHYYDKDFNNEADTPDNFQSRRPNTSFCFLDIRSPGLGDTAMYLCATSREGWTEAFFGQGTRLTVV.

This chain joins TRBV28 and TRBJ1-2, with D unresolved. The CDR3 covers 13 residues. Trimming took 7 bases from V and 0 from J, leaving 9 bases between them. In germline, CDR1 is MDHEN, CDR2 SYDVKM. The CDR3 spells CASMQSTNYGYTF. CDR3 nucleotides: TGTGCCAGCATGCAGTCGACTAACTATGGCTACACCTTC.

CDR3 coding DNA: TGTGCCAGCAGTCGCATACAGGGGGCAAATGAAAAACTGTTTTTT. Its protein is CASSRIQGANEKLFF. The chain carries TRBV28 and TRBJ1-4; 9 positions match TRBD1. V lost 5 bases, J lost 5 bases, and 6 bases stayed unmatched. The CDR3 is made up of 15 amino acids. Germline CDR1 and CDR2: MDHEN and SYDVKM.

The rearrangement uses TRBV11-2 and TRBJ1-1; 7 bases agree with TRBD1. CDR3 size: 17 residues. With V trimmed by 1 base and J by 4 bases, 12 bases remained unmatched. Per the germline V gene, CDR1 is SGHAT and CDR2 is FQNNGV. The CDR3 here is CASSLVFGGAGGTEAFF. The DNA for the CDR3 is TGTGCCAGCAGCTTAGTATTTGGGGGAGCAGGGGGCACTGAAGCTTTCTTT.

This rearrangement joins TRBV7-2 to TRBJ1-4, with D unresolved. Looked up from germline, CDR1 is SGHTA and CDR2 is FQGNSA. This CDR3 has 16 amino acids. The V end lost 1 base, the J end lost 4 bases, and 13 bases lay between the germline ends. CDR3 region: CASSLVSSSLNEKLFF. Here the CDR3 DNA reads TGTGCCAGCAGCTTAGTGTCCTCCAGTCTTAATGAAAAACTGTTTTTT.